The 7 T cell receptor beta chains below come from one sample, sequenced in a study of neoadjuvant anti-PD-1 for oral cavity cancer. The protocol was immunoSEQ multiplex PCR, while the TCRdb copy is restricted to in-frame clones and leaves out a portion. This table has about 13,000 clones, about 64% appearing once. The sequencing used PBMCs, collected before nivolumab (anti-PD-1) treatment. These receptor sequences come from a person aged 40 to 85 with oral cavity squamous cell carcinoma.

The chain is built from TRBV7-9 and TRBJ1-6; 7 bases match TRBD1. Germline V lookup: CDR1 SEHNR, CDR2 FQNEAQ (reference sequence). The CDR3 spans 17 residues. V gave up 5 bases and J gave up 0 bases; unmatched junction bases: 7. The CDR3 DNA is TGTGCCAGCAGCCCCAGGGGGGCTTTCTCCTATAATTCACCCCTCCACTTT. It specifies CASSPRGAFSYNSPLHF.

A few counts support this clone. This chain uses TRBV9 with TRBJ1-2; D is unresolved. This CDR3 is built from 14 residues. CDR1 is SGDLS, CDR2 YYNGEE, per germline. Trimming cost V 0 bases and J 1 base, with 7 bases left between them. CDR3 sequence (DNA): TGTGCCAGCAGCGTAGATGTGGGTAACTATGGCTACACCTTC. Protein: CASSVDVGNYGYTF.

The chain links TRBV12-5 to TRBJ2-1, with 8 bases that match TRBD1. CDR1 is LGHNT, CDR2 FRNRAP, per germline. This CDR3 is 16 amino acids long. V trimming: 5 bases; J trimming: 1 base; junction bases outside the gene matches: 7. CDR3 protein: CASGQRYRGSYNEQFF. Written as DNA, the CDR3 is TGTGCTAGTGGTCAACGGTACAGGGGGTCCTACAATGAGCAGTTCTTC.

This clone was seen a handful of times. The chain links TRBV27 to TRBJ1-5; TRBD1 aligns across 8 bases. This CDR3 region has 14 residues. Trimming took 9 bases from V and 4 from J; bases not matched to a gene: 8. CDR1 is MNHEY, CDR2 SMNVEV, per germline (reference sequence). The DNA of the CDR3 is TGTGCCAGTCGACAGGGGATCGAGAATCAGCCCCAGCATTTT. Its translation is CASRQGIENQPQHF.

This chain joins TRBV6-5 and TRBJ2-3, with a tentative D call TRBD1 (6 bases). The V gene's germline CDR1 is MNHEY and CDR2 SVGAGI. The V end lost 2 bases, the J end lost 6 bases, and 12 bases lay between the germline ends. The CDR3 is 14 residues long. As DNA, the CDR3 is TGTGCCAGCAGTTACGGGGGCCGGTGGGATACGCAGTATTTT. Amino acids: CASSYGGRWDTQYF.

The chain is built from TRBV7-9 and TRBJ1-1, with D perhaps matching TRBD1 (6 bases). The CDR3 spans 14 residues. Between the trimmed V and J ends, which lost 1 base and 5 bases, there was a span of 11 bases. The V gene's germline CDR1 is SEHNR and CDR2 FQNEAQ (reference sequence). In nucleotides, the CDR3 is TGTGCCAGCAGCTTAGAAGGGGGATGGACTGAAGCTTTCTTT. It specifies CASSLEGGWTEAFF.

This clone was seen once. The gene calls are TRBV5-1 and TRBJ2-2, with 7 bases matching TRBD2. Per the germline V gene, CDR1 is SGHRS and CDR2 is YFSETQ. The CDR3 contains 16 residues. J lost 4 bases, V lost 4 bases, and 10 bases had no gene match. CDR3 bases: TGCGCCAGCAGCCCAGCCGTTCAGCGGGGCACCGGGGAGCTGTTTTTT. Its translation is CASSPAVQRGTGELFF.